The 7 T cell receptor beta chains below come from one sample, sequenced in a study of OX40 agonist ivuxolimab in advanced cancers. TCRdb's table, derived via immunoSEQ multiplex PCR, lists solely in-frame clones and lacks some. The repertoire holds 70,000 to 90,000 clones, 65% to 85% seen once, with about 5% in the top ten. The source was CD4+ or CD8+ T cells sorted from blood, collected in a trial of the OX40 agonist ivuxolimab. The receptors were gathered from an adult with an advanced solid tumor such as melanoma, head and neck, liver or kidney cancer.

J is TRBJ2-7 and V is TRBV18, with D possibly TRBD1 on 6 matching bases. This CDR3 is built from 16 residues. Germline V gene lookup returns CDR1 KGHSH and CDR2 LQKENI. The V gene lost 2 bases and the J gene lost 3 bases, with 17 bases spanning the gap. The CDR3 coding sequence is TGTGCCAGCTCACCAGTTATCCAGGGGAATATCTACGAGCAGTACTTC. Translating it yields CASSPVIQGNIYEQYF.

This clone is a singleton in its sample. V is TRBV7-9 and J is TRBJ2-5; 7 bases are a match to TRBD2. The DNA end is a closer match to TRBJ2-7, so the J assignment may be wrong. Germline V lookup: CDR1 SEHNR, CDR2 FQNEAQ (reference sequence). This CDR3 spans 15 amino acids. The CDR3, as DNA: TGTGCCAGCAGCCCCCGGGGGGAGGCCTCCTACGAGCAGTACTTC. Its translation: CASSPRGEASYEQYF.

The V and J genes are TRBV18 and TRBJ1-2; TRBD1 matches at 7 bases. The CDR3 is made up of 13 amino acids. J was trimmed by 5 bases and V by 4 bases; bases with no gene match: 4. Germline lookup yields CDR1 KGHSH and CDR2 LQKENI. The chain's CDR3 is CASSQTGVYGYTF. The CDR3 nucleotides are TGTGCCAGCTCACAAACAGGGGTTTATGGCTACACCTTC.

This clone was observed once. The CDR3 bases are TGTGCCAGCAGTTACTCTAGGCAGAGAGGATCACCCCTCCACTTT. It translates to CASSYSRQRGSPLHF. The chain has TRBV6-5 and TRBJ1-6; D ambiguous. The germline gives CDR1 MNHEY, CDR2 SVGAGI. This CDR3 region has 15 residues. Trimming stripped 0 bases from V and 10 bases from J, with 13 bases between.

The chain combines TRBV6-6 with TRBJ2-7; TRBD1 matches at 8 bases. Germline CDR1 MNHNY, CDR2 SVGAGI (reference sequence). This CDR3 contains 14 residues. Germline trimming cut 7 bases from V and 1 base from J; bases unmatched to any gene: 6. The CDR3 bases are TGTGCCAGCACCAACAGGGGGTTTTCCTACGAGCAGTACTTC. As protein: CASTNRGFSYEQYF.

The V and J genes are TRBV4-1 and TRBJ2-5, with D possibly being TRBD1 (6 bases). This CDR3 spans 15 amino acids. V shed 0 bases and J shed 4 bases, with 12 bases lying between them. Germline CDR1 is MGHRA and CDR2 is YSYEKL. The CDR3 sequence: CASSQDRTARETQYF. The CDR3 DNA reads TGCGCCAGCAGCCAAGATCGGACAGCAAGAGAGACCCAGTACTTC.

This chain uses TRBV19 with TRBJ1-1; D gene unclear. This CDR3 spans 12 amino acids. The germline gives CDR1 LNHDA, CDR2 SQIVND (reference sequence). V was clipped by 8 bases and J by 2 bases, with 9 bases between them. The CDR3 here is CASRLGNTEAFF. The CDR3 nucleotides read TGTGCCAGTCGACTGGGAAACACTGAAGCTTTCTTT.